This T cell receptor (beta chain) emerged from a study of STAT5B mutations in CD4+ large granular lymphocyte leukemia. The overall study: When available, cryopreserved cells underwent CD8+ depletion before CD4+ selection.

General study results and limits: No patients shared main leukemic clonotypes, though less than 30% appeared at low frequency elsewhere.

As concerns this clone: Its antigen is not identified.

In the original workflow: The detection floor for productive clonotype frequency was 2.59 x 10-5. The assay was immunoSEQ multiplex PCR, and TCRdb's table has in-frame clones only and misses some. V and J calls and clone size are given by that table; D and trimming were obtained from the DNA. Of fewer than 5,000 clones in the sample, about 86% were seen once. The germline V gene has CDR1 SGHKS and CDR2 YYEKEE (reference sequence). The CDR3 is 13 amino acids. Trimming took 1 base from V and 7 from J; bases not matched to a gene: 4. The clonotype was recovered from a man between 40 and 49 years old with CD4+ T-cell large granular lymphocyte leukemia. The chain has TRBV5-5 and TRBJ2-5, with 7 bases fitting TRBD2. The specimen was PBMCs. CDR3: CASSLNGGVTQYF. The CDR3 DNA reads as TGTGCCAGCAGCTTGAATGGGGGGGTGACCCAGTACTTC.